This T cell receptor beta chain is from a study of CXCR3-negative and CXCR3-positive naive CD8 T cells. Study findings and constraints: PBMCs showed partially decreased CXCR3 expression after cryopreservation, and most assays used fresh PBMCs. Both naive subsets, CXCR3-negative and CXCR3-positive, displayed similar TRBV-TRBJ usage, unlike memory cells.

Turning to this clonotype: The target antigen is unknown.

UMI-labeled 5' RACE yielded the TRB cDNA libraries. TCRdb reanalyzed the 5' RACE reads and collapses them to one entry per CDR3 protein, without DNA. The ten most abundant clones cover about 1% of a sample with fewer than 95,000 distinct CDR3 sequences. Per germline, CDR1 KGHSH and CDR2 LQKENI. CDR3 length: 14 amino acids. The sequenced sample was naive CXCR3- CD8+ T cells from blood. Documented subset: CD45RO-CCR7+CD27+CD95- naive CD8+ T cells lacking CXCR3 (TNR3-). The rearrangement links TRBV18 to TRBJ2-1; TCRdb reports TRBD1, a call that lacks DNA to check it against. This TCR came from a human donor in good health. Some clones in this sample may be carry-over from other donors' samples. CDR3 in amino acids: CASSPGQGHNEQFF.